This T cell receptor beta chain comes out of a study of T cells in Graves' hyperthyroidism and ophthalmopathy. Hyperthyroidism was newly diagnosed in patients aged 18 to 65 (duration under 2 months). It was at first hyperthyroidism diagnosis, before any ophthalmopathy symptoms, that the blood sample was taken. The table lists this clonotype with many counts. What was amplified from RNA transcripts were TCR beta CDR3 regions. An initial round of RT-PCR targeting the TCR CDR3 relied on the HTBI primer set. MiXCR, run by TCRdb on the multiplex PCR reads, gives a single entry per CDR3 protein. The sample lists approximately 620,000 distinct CDR3 sequences, 14% occurring once. Sequencing used blood. The sequence derives from a woman aged 25-40 years with Graves' hyperthyroidism that later progressed to Graves' ophthalmopathy.

This CDR3 reads CASSLAENSPLHF. The CDR3 DNA follows: TGTGCCAGCAGTTTAGCCGAGAATTCACCCCTCCACTTT. This chain connects TRBV12-3 or TRBV12-4 to TRBJ1-6; D gene ambiguous. Trimming shortened V by 0 bases and J by 7 bases, and 4 bases separated the two germline ends. The CDR3 runs to 13 residues.